The sequence of this T cell receptor (beta chain) was determined in a study of control samples from healthy donors and cancer patients. Sequencing used immunoSEQ multiplex PCR; TCRdb keeps in-frame clones, though not all of them. Of roughly 170,000 clones in the sample, 91% were seen once. Germline V gene data show CDR1 as SGHRS and CDR2 as YFSETQ. This CDR3 has 19 residues. V was trimmed by 5 bases and J by 4 bases, leaving 30 bases between them. This clone was seen a single time. The clonotype comes from a woman in her forties in good health. Specimen: blood. The V and J genes are TRBV5-1 and TRBJ1-1; D gene ambiguous. Written as DNA, the CDR3 is TGCGCCAGCAGTCAAAAATCCCCCGGGAACCGGGTGGGTCTCACTGAAGCTTTCTTT. Protein: CASSQKSPGNRVGLTEAFF.